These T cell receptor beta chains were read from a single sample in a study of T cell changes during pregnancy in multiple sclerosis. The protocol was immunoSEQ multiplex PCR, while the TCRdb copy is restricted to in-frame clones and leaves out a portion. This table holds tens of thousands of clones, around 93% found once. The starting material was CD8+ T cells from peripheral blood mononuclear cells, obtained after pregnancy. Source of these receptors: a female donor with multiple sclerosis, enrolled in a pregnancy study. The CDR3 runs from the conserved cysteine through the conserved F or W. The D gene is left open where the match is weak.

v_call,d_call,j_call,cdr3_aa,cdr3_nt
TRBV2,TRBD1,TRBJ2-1,CASSEEAGGRNEQFF,TGTGCCAGCAGTGAAGAGGCAGGGGGTCGCAATGAGCAGTTCTTC
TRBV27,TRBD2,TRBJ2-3,CASSYGTSGRGSTDTQYF,TGTGCCAGCAGTTACGGGACTAGCGGGAGGGGCAGCACAGATACGCAGTATTTT
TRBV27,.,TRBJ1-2,CASRPLGRENYGYTF,TGTGCCAGCCGCCCTCTCGGCAGGGAAAACTATGGCTACACCTTC
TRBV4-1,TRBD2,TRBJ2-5,CASSQDPTRTSGAWGETQYF,TGCGCCAGCAGCCAAGACCCCACCCGGACTAGCGGGGCTTGGGGAGAGACCCAGTACTTC
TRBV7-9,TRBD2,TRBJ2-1,CASSLAGTSGRSYNEQFF,TGTGCCAGCAGCTTAGCTGGGACTAGCGGGAGATCCTACAATGAGCAGTTCTTC
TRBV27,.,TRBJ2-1,CASSLLEGDEQFF,TGTGCCAGCAGTTTATTAGAGGGGGATGAGCAGTTCTTC
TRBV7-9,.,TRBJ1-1,CASSFEYRNTEAFF,TGTGCCAGCAGCTTCGAGTACAGGAACACTGAAGCTTTCTTT
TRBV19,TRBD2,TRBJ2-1,CASSIWASGIVSSYNEQFF,TGTGCCAGTAGTATTTGGGCTAGCGGAATAGTGAGCTCCTACAATGAGCAGTTCTTC
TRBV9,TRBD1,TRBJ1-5,CASSAQGTVDQPQHF,TGTGCCAGCAGCGCCCAAGGGACAGTTGATCAGCCCCAGCATTTT
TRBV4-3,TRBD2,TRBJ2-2,CASSQGRGTNTGELFF,TGCGCCAGCAGCCAGGGGCGGGGGACCAACACCGGGGAGCTGTTTTTT
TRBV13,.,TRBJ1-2,CASSGATATRYGYTF,TGTGCCAGCAGCGGGGCGACAGCCACCCGCTATGGCTACACCTTC
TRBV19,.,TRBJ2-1,CASSTPGDGSSYNEQFF,TGTGCCAGTAGTACCCCGGGGGACGGTAGCTCCTACAATGAGCAGTTCTTC
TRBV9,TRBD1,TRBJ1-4,CASSVDRGPNEKLFF,TGTGCCAGCAGCGTCGACAGGGGACCTAATGAAAAACTGTTTTTT
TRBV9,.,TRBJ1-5,CASSVGGSGDQPQHF,TGTGCCAGCAGCGTAGGAGGGAGTGGGGATCAGCCCCAGCATTTT
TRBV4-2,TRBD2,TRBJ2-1,CASSNLGGDNEQFF,TGTGCCAGCAGCAATTTGGGGGGGGACAATGAGCAGTTCTTC
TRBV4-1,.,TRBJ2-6,CASSHLSGANVLTF,TGCGCCAGCAGCCATCTCTCTGGGGCCAACGTCCTGACTTTC
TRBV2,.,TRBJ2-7,CASSAYMEAPYEQYF,TGTGCCAGCAGTGCCTACATGGAGGCCCCTTACGAGCAGTACTTC
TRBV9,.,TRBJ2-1,CASSPGAYNEQFF,TGTGCCAGCAGTCCAGGGGCCTACAATGAGCAGTTCTTC
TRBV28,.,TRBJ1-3,CASMGLENTIYF,TGTGCCAGCATGGGGCTAGAAAACACCATATATTTT
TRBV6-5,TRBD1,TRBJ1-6,CASSPWTGENSPLHF,TGTGCCAGCAGCCCTTGGACAGGGGAAAATTCACCCCTCCACTTT
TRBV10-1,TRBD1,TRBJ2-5,CASRTQTRGTGPQETQYF,TGCGCCAGCAGAACACAGACCCGAGGGACAGGGCCTCAAGAGACCCAGTACTTC
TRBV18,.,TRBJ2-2,CASSPYPNTGELFF,TGTGCCAGCTCACCTTATCCGAACACCGGGGAGCTGTTTTTT
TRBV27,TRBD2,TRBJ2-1,CASSLSPTSVNEQFF,TGTGCCAGCAGTTTAAGCCCTACTAGCGTCAATGAGCAGTTCTTC
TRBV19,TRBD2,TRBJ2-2,CASSMGGGYAGELFF,TGTGCCAGTAGTATGGGCGGGGGTTACGCCGGGGAGCTGTTTTTT